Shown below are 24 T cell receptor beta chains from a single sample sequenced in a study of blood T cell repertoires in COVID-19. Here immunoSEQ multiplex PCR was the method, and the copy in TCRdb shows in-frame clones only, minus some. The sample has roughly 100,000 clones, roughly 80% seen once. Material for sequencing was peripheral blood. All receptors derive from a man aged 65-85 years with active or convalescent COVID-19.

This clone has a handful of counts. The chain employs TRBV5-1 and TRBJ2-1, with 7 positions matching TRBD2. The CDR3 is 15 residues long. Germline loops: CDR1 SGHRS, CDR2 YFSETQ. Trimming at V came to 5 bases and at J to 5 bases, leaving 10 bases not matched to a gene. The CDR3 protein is CASSLLAAVNNEQFF. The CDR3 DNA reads TGCGCCAGCAGTCTTCTAGCGGCAGTTAACAATGAGCAGTTCTTC.

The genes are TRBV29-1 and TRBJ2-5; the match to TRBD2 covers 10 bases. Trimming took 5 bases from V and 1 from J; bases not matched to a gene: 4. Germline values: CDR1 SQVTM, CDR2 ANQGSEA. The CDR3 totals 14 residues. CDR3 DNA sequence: TGCAGCGTTCTAGCGGGGGCCTTCCAAGAGACCCAGTACTTC. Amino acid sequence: CSVLAGAFQETQYF. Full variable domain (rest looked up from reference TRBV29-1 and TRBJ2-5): SAVISQKPSRDICQRGTSLTIQCQVDSQVTMMFWYRQQPGQSLTLIATANQGSEATYESGFVIDKFPISRPNLTFSTLTVSNMSPEDSSIYLCSVLAGAFQETQYFGPGTRLLVL.

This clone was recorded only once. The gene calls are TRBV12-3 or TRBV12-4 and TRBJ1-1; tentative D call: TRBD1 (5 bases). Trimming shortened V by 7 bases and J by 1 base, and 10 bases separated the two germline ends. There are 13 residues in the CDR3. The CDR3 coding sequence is TGTGCCAGCAACTGGGGGGGGAACACTGAAGCTTTCTTT. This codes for CASNWGGNTEAFF.

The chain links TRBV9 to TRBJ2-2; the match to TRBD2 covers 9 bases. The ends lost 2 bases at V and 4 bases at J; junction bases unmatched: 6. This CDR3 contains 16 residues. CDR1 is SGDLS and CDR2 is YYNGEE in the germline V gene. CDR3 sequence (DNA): TGTGCCAGCAGCGTGCTAGCGGGAATGATCACCGGGGAGCTGTTTTTT. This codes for CASSVLAGMITGELFF.

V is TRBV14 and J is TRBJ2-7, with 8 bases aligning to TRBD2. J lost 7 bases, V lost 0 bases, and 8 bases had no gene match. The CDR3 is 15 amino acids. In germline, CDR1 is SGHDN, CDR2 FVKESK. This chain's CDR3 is CASSQEPHSGSEQYF. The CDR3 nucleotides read TGTGCCAGCAGCCAAGAACCCCACAGCGGGAGTGAGCAGTACTTC.

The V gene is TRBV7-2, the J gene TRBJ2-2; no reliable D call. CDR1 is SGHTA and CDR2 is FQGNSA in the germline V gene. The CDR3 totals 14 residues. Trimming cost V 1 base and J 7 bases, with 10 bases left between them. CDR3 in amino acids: CASSLDWYGGELFF. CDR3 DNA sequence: TGTGCCAGCAGCTTAGACTGGTATGGCGGGGAGCTGTTTTTT. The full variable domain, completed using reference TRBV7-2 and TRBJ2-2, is GAGVSQSPSNKVTEKGKDVELRCDPISGHTALYWYRQSLGQGLEFLIYFQGNSAPDKSGLPSDRFSAERTGGSVSTLTIQRTQQEDSAVYLCASSLDWYGGELFFGEGSRLTVL.

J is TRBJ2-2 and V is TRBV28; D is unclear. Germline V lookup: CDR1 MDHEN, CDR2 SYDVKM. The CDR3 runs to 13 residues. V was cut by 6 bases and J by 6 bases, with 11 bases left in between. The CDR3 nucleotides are TGTGCCAGCAGCCAGCGTTGGGCCGGGGAGCTGTTTTTT. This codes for CASSQRWAGELFF.

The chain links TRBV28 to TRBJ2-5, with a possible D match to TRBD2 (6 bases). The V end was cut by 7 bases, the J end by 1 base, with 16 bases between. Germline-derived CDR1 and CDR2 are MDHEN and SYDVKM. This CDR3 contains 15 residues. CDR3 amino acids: CASNTGGTAQETQYF. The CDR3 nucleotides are TGTGCCAGCAACACTGGGGGGACTGCCCAAGAGACCCAGTACTTC. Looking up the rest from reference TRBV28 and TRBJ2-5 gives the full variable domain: DVKVTQSSRYLVKRTGEKVFLECVQDMDHENMFWYRQDPGLGLRLIYFSYDVKMKEKGDIPEGYSVSREKKERFSLILESASTNQTSMYLCASNTGGTAQETQYFGPGTRLLVL.

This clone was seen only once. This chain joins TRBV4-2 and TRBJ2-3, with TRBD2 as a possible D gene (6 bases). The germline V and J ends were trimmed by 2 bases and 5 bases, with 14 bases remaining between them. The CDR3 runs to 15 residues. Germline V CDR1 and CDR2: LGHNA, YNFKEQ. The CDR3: CASSQTPGSEDTQYF. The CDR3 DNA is TGTGCCAGCAGCCAAACTCCCGGGAGTGAAGATACGCAGTATTTT.

This CDR3 is CASSLGQGADQPQHF. The CDR3, as DNA: TGCGCCAGCAGCTTGGGACAGGGGGCCGATCAGCCCCAGCATTTT. The chain employs TRBV5-1 and TRBJ1-5; 10 bases match TRBD1. Losses at the gene ends were 0 bases for V and 5 bases for J; bases not matched to a gene: 2. Germline V gives CDR1 SGHRS, CDR2 YFSETQ. There are 15 residues in the CDR3.

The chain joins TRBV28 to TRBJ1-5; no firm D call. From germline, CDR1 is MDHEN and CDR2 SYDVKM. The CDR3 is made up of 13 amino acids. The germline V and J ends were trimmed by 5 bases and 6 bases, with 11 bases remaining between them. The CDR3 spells CASSRSGAQPQHF. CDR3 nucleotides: TGTGCCAGCAGTCGCAGTGGTGCTCAGCCCCAGCATTTT.

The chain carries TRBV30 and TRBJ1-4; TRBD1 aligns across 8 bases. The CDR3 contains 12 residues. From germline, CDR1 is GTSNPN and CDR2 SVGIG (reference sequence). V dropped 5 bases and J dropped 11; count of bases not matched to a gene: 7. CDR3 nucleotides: TGTGCCTGGGGACAGGGAAGGTGGAAACTGTTTTTT. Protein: CAWGQGRWKLFF.

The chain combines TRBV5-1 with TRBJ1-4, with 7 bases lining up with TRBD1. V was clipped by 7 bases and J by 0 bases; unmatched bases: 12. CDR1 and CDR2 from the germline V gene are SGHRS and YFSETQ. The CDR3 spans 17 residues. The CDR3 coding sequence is TGCGCCAGCTCCCCGCTTACAGGGGTTTCAACTAATGAAAAACTGTTTTTT. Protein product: CASSPLTGVSTNEKLFF.

The CDR3, as DNA: TGTGCCAGCAATTCCGGGACTATGCACTACGAGCAGTACTTC. This encodes CASNSGTMHYEQYF. The V call is TRBV2, the J call TRBJ2-7, with 7 bases matching TRBD2. Germline values: CDR1 SNHLY, CDR2 FYNNEI. The CDR3 is 14 amino acids. J gave up 3 bases and V 7 bases, and 9 bases lay outside the gene matches.

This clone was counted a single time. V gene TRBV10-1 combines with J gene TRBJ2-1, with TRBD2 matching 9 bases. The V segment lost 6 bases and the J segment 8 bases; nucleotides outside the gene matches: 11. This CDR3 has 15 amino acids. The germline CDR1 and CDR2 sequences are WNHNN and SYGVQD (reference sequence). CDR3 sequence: CASSPSGIGGDEQFF. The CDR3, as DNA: TGCGCCAGCAGCCCTAGCGGGATAGGAGGAGATGAGCAGTTCTTC.

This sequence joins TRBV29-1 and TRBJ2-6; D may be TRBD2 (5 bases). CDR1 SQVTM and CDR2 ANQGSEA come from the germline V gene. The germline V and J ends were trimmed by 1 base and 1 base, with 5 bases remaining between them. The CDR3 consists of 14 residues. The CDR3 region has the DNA TGCAGCGTTGAAGGCGGGTCTGGGGCCAACGTCCTGACTTTC. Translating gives CSVEGGSGANVLTF.

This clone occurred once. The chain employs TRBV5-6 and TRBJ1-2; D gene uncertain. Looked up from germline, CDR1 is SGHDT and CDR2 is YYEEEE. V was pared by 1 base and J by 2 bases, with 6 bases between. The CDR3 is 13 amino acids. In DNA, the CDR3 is TGTGCCAGCAGCTTGTTACAGAACTATGGCTACACCTTC. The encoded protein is CASSLLQNYGYTF. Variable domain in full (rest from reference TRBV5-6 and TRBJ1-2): DAGVTQSPTHLIKTRGQQVTLRCSPKSGHDTVSWYQQALGQGPQFIFQYYEEEERQRGNFPDRFSGHQFPNYSSELNVNALLLGDSALYLCASSLLQNYGYTFGSGTRLTVV.

The CDR3 nucleotides are TGCAGCGTTGTAGGGGAGGGAGCCCAGCCCCAGCATTTT. It specifies CSVVGEGAQPQHF. The chain links TRBV29-1 to TRBJ1-5, with a tentative D call TRBD1 (5 bases). The V end was cut by 4 bases, the J end by 7 bases, with 14 bases between. The CDR3 has 13 residues. Per the germline V gene, CDR1 is SQVTM and CDR2 is ANQGSEA.

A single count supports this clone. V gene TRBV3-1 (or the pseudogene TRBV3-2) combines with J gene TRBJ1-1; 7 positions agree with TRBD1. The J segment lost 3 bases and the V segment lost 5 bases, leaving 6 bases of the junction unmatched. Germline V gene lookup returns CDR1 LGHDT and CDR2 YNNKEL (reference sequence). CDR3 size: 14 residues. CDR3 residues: CASSARDRYTEAFF. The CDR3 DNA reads TGTGCCAGCAGCGCACGGGACAGATACACTGAAGCTTTCTTT.

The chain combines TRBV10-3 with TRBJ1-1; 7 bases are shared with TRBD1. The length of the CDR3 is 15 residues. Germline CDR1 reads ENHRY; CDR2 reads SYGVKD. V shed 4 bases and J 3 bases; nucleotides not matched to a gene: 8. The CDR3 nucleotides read TGTGCCATCAGTGTTGCTGACAGGGCGGACACTGAAGCTTTCTTT. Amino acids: CAISVADRADTEAFF.

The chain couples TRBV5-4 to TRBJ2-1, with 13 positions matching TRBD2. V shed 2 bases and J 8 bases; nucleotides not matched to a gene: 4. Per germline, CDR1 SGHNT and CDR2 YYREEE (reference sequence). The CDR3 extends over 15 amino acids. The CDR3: CASSFTSGRAHEQFF. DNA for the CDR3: TGTGCCAGCAGCTTTACTAGCGGGAGGGCCCATGAGCAGTTCTTC.

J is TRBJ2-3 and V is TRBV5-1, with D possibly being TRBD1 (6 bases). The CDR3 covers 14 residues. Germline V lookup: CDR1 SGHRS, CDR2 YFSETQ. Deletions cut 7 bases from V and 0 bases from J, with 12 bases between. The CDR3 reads CASRPRGSTDTQYF. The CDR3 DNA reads TGCGCCAGCCGCCCTAGGGGGAGCACAGATACGCAGTATTTT.

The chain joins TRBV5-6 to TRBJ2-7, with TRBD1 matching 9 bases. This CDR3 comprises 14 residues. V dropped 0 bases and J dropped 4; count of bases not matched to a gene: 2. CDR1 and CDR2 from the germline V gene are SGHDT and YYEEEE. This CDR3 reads CASSLGQGGYEQYF. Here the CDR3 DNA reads TGTGCCAGCAGCTTGGGACAGGGGGGTTACGAGCAGTACTTC.

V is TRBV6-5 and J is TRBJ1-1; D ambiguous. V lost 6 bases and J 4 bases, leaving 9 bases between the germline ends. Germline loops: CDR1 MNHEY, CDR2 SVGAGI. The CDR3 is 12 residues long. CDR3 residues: CASSKHGTEAFF. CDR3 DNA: TGTGCCAGCAGCAAACATGGCACTGAAGCTTTCTTT.